This T cell receptor (beta chain) was sequenced during a study of tumor-infiltrating lymphocytes in primary liver carcinoma. Germline values: CDR1 MNHNY, CDR2 SVGAGI (reference sequence). This CDR3 comprises 15 residues. Trimming cost V 6 bases and J 4 bases, with 18 bases left between them. From roughly 500 ng total RNA, TCR beta cDNA was generated with a primer in the constant region. Generation of the TCR beta libraries relied on three nested multiplex PCR rounds using slightly modified ARM-PCR. The first two PCR rounds, roughly 11 cycles each, used TRBV1-TRBV30 forward primers and a C-beta reverse primer. MiXCR, run by TCRdb on the multiplex PCR reads, gives a single entry per CDR3 protein. The table lists around 120,000 distinct CDR3 sequences, 50% to 70% of them singletons, with roughly 8.8% in the top ten. For each extraction, RNA and DNA were obtained together from about 19-30 mg of unsorted bulk tissue. Over 80% of the cells were viable tumor cells in every tumor sample.

Turning to this clonotype: A much larger clone lies one base from this, so it may be a read error.

The TCR comes from a woman aged 55-75 years with primary liver carcinoma and hepatitis B virus infection. Sequencing was done on a sample of liver tumor tissue from sampling region 1. Stated subset: tumor region T1, superior pole. This chain uses TRBV6-6 with TRBJ1-2, with D perhaps matching TRBD1 (6 bases). The CDR3 bases are TGTGCCAGCAGGGACAGTCCAGCCACTAGCTATGGCTACACCTTC. Translation gives CASRDSPATSYGYTF.